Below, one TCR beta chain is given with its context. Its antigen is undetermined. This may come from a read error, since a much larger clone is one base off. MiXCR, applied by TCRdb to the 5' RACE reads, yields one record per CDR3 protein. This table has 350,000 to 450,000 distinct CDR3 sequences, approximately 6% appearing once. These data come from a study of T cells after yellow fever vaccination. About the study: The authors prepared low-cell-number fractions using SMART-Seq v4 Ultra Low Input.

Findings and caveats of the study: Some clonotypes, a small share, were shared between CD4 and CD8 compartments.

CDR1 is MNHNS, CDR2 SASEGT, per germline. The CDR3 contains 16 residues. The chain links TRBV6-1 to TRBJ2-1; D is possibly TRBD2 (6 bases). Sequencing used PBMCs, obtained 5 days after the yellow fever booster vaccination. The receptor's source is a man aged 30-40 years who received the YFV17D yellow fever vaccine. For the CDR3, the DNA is TGTGCCAGCAGTCCCCCCGGAGGGCTAGCTTACATTGAGCAGTTCTTC. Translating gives CASSPPGGLAYIEQFF.